One sample yielded the 5 T cell receptor beta chains listed below, sequenced in a study of CD8+ T cells in alopecia areata. RNA was extracted and reverse transcribed into cDNA as the sequencing template. Assay: immunoSEQ multiplex PCR; the TCRdb copy retains only in-frame clones and omits some. Of around 300,000 clones in the sample, 60% were seen once. The treatment: oral pan-JAK inhibitor, 5-10 mg twice daily. This specimen consisted of CD4+ T cells sorted from blood, obtained at week 52, from a patient treated with tofacitinib. These TCRs come from a human donor with alopecia areata.

This clone was detected only a few times. V usage is TRBV6-5 and J usage is TRBJ2-5, with D unclear. V dropped 5 bases and J dropped 0 bases, with 7 bases sitting between them. The germline CDR1 and CDR2 sequences are MNHEY and SVGAGI. The CDR3 extends over 13 amino acids. This CDR3 reads CASSRDYQETQYF. The CDR3 nucleotides are TGTGCCAGCAGTCGAGATTACCAAGAGACCCAGTACTTC.

This chain uses TRBV15 with TRBJ2-7; the match to TRBD2 covers 9 bases. The CDR3 has 15 residues. The V gene end was trimmed by 6 bases and the J gene end by 0 bases; junction bases not matched to a gene: 6. Germline V CDR1 and CDR2: LNHNV, YYDKDF (reference sequence). The CDR3 DNA sequence: TGTGCCACCAGGAGCGGGGGGCCATACTCCTACGAGCAGTACTTC. As protein: CATRSGGPYSYEQYF.

The chain is built from TRBV29-1 and TRBJ1-4; tentatively, D is TRBD1 (5 bases). The CDR3 length is 12 residues. The V and J ends lost 7 bases and 5 bases respectively, with 11 bases between them. The germline V gene has CDR1 SQVTM and CDR2 ANQGSEA. The chain's CDR3 is CSARDQNEKLFF. In nucleotides, the CDR3 is TGCAGCGCCAGGGACCAAAATGAAAAACTGTTTTTT.

The chain employs TRBV15 and TRBJ2-3; a weak D match, TRBD1 (5 bases). CDR1 is LNHNV and CDR2 is YYDKDF in the germline V gene (reference sequence). The CDR3 consists of 16 residues. Trimming shortened V by 0 bases and J by 11 bases, and 21 bases separated the two germline ends. The CDR3 spells CATSREGVTALQGQYF. In DNA form, the CDR3 reads TGTGCCACCAGCAGAGAGGGCGTGACCGCTCTCCAGGGGCAGTATTTT.

The rearrangement links TRBV7-9 to TRBJ2-7; a weak D match, TRBD1 (5 bases). The CDR3 runs 13 residues. The V gene's germline CDR1 is SEHNR and CDR2 FQNEAQ (reference sequence). V dropped 5 bases and J dropped 2 bases, with 10 bases sitting between them. The CDR3 sequence: CASSRDSAYEQYF. CDR3 DNA: TGTGCCAGCAGCCGCGACAGCGCCTACGAGCAGTACTTC.